Presented here are 28 T cell receptor beta chains from one specimen sequenced in a study of OX40 agonist ivuxolimab in advanced cancers. The table came from immunoSEQ multiplex PCR; TCRdb's copy has only in-frame clones and leaves some out. The data hold tens of thousands of clones, with roughly 87% observed a single time. The material was CD4+ or CD8+ T cells sorted from blood, obtained in a trial of the OX40 agonist ivuxolimab. The source of these receptors is an adult with an advanced solid tumor such as melanoma, head and neck, liver or kidney cancer.

Here the CDR3 DNA reads TGTGCCAGCAGCTCGGACAGGACAAATGAAAAACTGTTTTTT. This translates into CASSSDRTNEKLFF. This chain connects TRBV7-9 to TRBJ1-4; TRBD1 matches at 7 bases. This CDR3 has 14 amino acids. The germline gives CDR1 SEHNR, CDR2 FQNEAQ (reference sequence). The V gene end was trimmed by 4 bases and the J gene end by 5 bases; junction bases not matched to a gene: 4.

The V gene is TRBV7-2, the J gene TRBJ1-1; D not resolved. Trimming cost V 3 bases and J 0 bases, with 5 bases left between them. Germline lookup yields CDR1 SGHTA and CDR2 FQGNSA. The CDR3 runs 13 residues. The CDR3 sequence: CASSFTLNTEAFF. The CDR3 DNA follows: TGTGCCAGCAGCTTTACCCTGAACACTGAAGCTTTCTTT.

This sequence joins TRBV6-4 and TRBJ1-5; D might be TRBD1 (6 bases). The CDR3 spans 13 residues. The V gene lost 3 bases and the J gene lost 7 bases, with 10 bases spanning the gap. In germline, CDR1 is MRHNA, CDR2 SNTAGT. As DNA, the CDR3 is TGTGCCAGCAGTGAACAGGGCGGCCAGCCCCAGCATTTT. It is translated as CASSEQGGQPQHF.

The chain couples TRBV6-5 to TRBJ1-2; the match to TRBD1 covers 7 bases. Germline V lookup: CDR1 MNHEY, CDR2 SVGAGI. The CDR3 extends over 13 amino acids. The junction had 7 bases not matched to a gene; V was cut back by 6 bases and J by 6 bases. CDR3 protein: CASSATGAHGYTF. CDR3 in DNA: TGTGCCAGCAGCGCTACAGGGGCGCATGGCTACACCTTC.

V and J are TRBV11-2 and TRBJ2-7; 14 bases are a match to TRBD2. This CDR3 comprises 18 residues. V shed 6 bases, J shed 3 bases, and the junction held 13 bases outside the gene matches. Germline CDR1 reads SGHAT; CDR2 reads FQNNGV. The CDR3 coding sequence is TGTGCCAGCAGACCCGGGACTAGCGGGGGTCTGCGGGTCTACGAGCAGTACTTC. Translating gives CASRPGTSGGLRVYEQYF.

The rearrangement joins TRBV7-2 to TRBJ1-6; no clear D gene. Trimming stripped 6 bases from V and 8 bases from J, with 11 bases between. This CDR3 is built from 13 residues. Germline-derived CDR1 and CDR2 are SGHTA and FQGNSA. In DNA, the CDR3 is TGTGCCAGCAGGCCATTGTACGATTCACCCCTCCACTTT. It codes for CASRPLYDSPLHF.

This clone has just one count. The chain links TRBV27 to TRBJ1-5; no clear D gene. In germline, CDR1 is MNHEY, CDR2 SMNVEV (reference sequence). Trimming left V 2 bases short and J 7 bases short, with 15 bases between. There are 15 residues in the CDR3. The CDR3 protein is CASSLGPLFGQPQHF. DNA of the CDR3: TGTGCCAGCAGTTTAGGCCCGCTTTTCGGGCAGCCCCAGCATTTT.

This clone was seen a handful of times. The V gene is TRBV6-1, the J gene TRBJ2-1; 8 positions agree with TRBD1. V was clipped by 6 bases and J by 7 bases; unmatched bases: 11. The CDR3 contains 15 residues. The germline gives CDR1 MNHNS, CDR2 SASEGT. Here the CDR3 reads CASRTLGDRKNEQFF. The CDR3 region has the DNA TGTGCCAGCAGGACCCTGGGGGACAGGAAGAATGAGCAGTTCTTC.

The V and J genes are TRBV5-6 and TRBJ2-5; unclear D gene. This CDR3 spans 17 amino acids. Germline V gene data show CDR1 as SGHDT and CDR2 as YYEEEE. Trimming shortened V by 0 bases and J by 2 bases, and 17 bases separated the two germline ends. The CDR3 region has the DNA TGTGCCAGCAGCTTGGTCGTTCCGGCAAGTCTTCAAGAGACCCAGTACTTC. Amino acids: CASSLVVPASLQETQYF.

V is TRBV5-8 and J is TRBJ1-6, with 9 bases identical to TRBD1. V shed 4 bases, J shed 5 bases, and the junction held 7 bases outside the gene matches. Germline V lookup: CDR1 SGHTS, CDR2 YDEGEE. The CDR3 has 16 amino acids. The CDR3 DNA sequence: TGTGCCAGCAGCACGGCAAGACAGGGGGATAATTCACCCCTCCACTTT. This sequence encodes CASSTARQGDNSPLHF.

The CDR3 coding sequence is TGTGCCAGCAGCCAAGGGTCGGTAACCGGGGAGCTGTTTTTT. Its protein product is CASSQGSVTGELFF. The chain uses TRBV4-2 and TRBJ2-2; D remains unclear. V shed 1 base and J shed 5 bases, with 8 bases lying between them. This CDR3 comprises 14 residues. Germline CDR1 is LGHNA and CDR2 is YNFKEQ.

CDR3: CASSFTGSTEAFF. The CDR3 nucleotides are TGTGCCAGCAGCTTCACAGGATCCACTGAAGCTTTCTTT. The J gene is TRBJ1-1, the V gene TRBV7-3, with TRBD1 as a possible D gene (5 bases). Germline lookup yields CDR1 SGHTA and CDR2 FQGTGA. This CDR3 is built from 13 residues. The germline V and J ends were trimmed by 3 bases and 4 bases, with 9 bases remaining between them.

The rearrangement joins TRBV7-2 to TRBJ2-2, with 16 bases that match TRBD2. Germline CDR1 and CDR2: SGHTA and FQGNSA. The length of the CDR3 is 17 residues. V shed 10 bases and J 0 bases; nucleotides not matched to a gene: 5. CDR3 region: CAIGTSGRGTNTGELFF. CDR3 coding DNA: TGTGCCATCGGGACTAGCGGGAGGGGAACGAACACCGGGGAGCTGTTTTTT. Using reference TRBV7-2 and TRBJ2-2 for the parts outside the CDR3, the full variable domain is GAGVSQSPSNKVTEKGKDVELRCDPISGHTALYWYRQSLGQGLEFLIYFQGNSAPDKSGLPSDRFSAERTGGSVSTLTIQRTQQEDSAVYLCAIGTSGRGTNTGELFFGEGSRLTVL.

A single count supports this clone. The chain employs TRBV9 and TRBJ1-5; 7 positions match TRBD1. Germline V gives CDR1 SGDLS, CDR2 YYNGEE. The CDR3 spans 14 residues. V lost 3 bases to trimming and J lost 6 bases; unmatched junction nucleotides: 6. CDR3 loop: CASSATGAGQPQHF. The CDR3, as DNA: TGTGCCAGCAGCGCCACAGGGGCCGGTCAGCCCCAGCATTTT. Supplemented by reference TRBV9 and TRBJ1-5, the full variable domain reads DSGVTQTPKHLITATGQRVTLRCSPRSGDLSVYWYQQSLDQGLQFLIQYYNGEERAKGNILERFSAQQFPDLHSELNLSSLELGDSALYFCASSATGAGQPQHFGDGTRLSIL.

The rearrangement uses TRBV30 and TRBJ1-3; no reliable D call. The CDR3 totals 15 residues. CDR1 and CDR2 from the germline V gene are GTSNPN and SVGIG (reference sequence). Trimming shortened V by 5 bases and J by 0 bases, and 14 bases separated the two germline ends. In DNA form, the CDR3 reads TGTGCCTGGGGGCGAGCGGCCAGCTCTGGAAACACCATATATTTT. Translating it yields CAWGRAASSGNTIYF.

V gene TRBV27 combines with J gene TRBJ1-3; D not certain. V lost 3 bases and J lost 0, with 9 bases in between. Looked up from germline, CDR1 is MNHEY and CDR2 is SMNVEV (reference sequence). The CDR3 covers 15 residues. Written as DNA, the CDR3 is TGTGCCAGCAGTTTGGTCGGAAGCTCTGGAAACACCATATATTTT. This translates into CASSLVGSSGNTIYF.

The chain uses TRBV19 and TRBJ1-5, with D tentatively TRBD1 (5 bases). Looked up from germline, CDR1 is LNHDA and CDR2 is SQIVND (reference sequence). The CDR3 runs to 13 residues. CDR3 sequence: CGTGVSGNQPQHF. DNA of the CDR3: TGTGGCACGGGGGTAAGCGGGAATCAGCCCCAGCATTTT.

The chain employs TRBV18 and TRBJ1-1; D gene unclear. CDR3 size: 13 residues. V lost 1 base and J 1 base, leaving 4 bases between the germline ends. CDR1 KGHSH and CDR2 LQKENI come from the germline V gene. The CDR3: CASSPLWNTEAFF. The CDR3 nucleotides are TGTGCCAGCTCACCACTGTGGAACACTGAAGCTTTCTTT.

This rearrangement joins TRBV7-6 to TRBJ2-1; 12 bases agree with TRBD1. This CDR3 comprises 16 residues. Per germline, CDR1 SGHVS and CDR2 FNYEAQ. The trim removed 4 bases at V and 7 bases at J, leaving 8 bases unmatched. CDR3: CASSSAGTGGWNEQFF. CDR3 nucleotide sequence: TGTGCCAGCAGCTCTGCCGGGACAGGGGGCTGGAATGAGCAGTTCTTC.

This clone was observed a handful of times. This sequence joins TRBV5-1 and TRBJ2-1, with TRBD1 as a possible D gene (6 bases). The V gene's germline CDR1 is SGHRS and CDR2 YFSETQ. V lost 0 bases and J 9 bases, leaving 10 bases between the germline ends. The length of the CDR3 is 13 residues. The CDR3 nucleotides read TGCGCCAGCAGCTTGGTGCAGGGGCTTGAGCAGTTCTTC. Translated: CASSLVQGLEQFF. The whole variable domain, remainder taken from reference TRBV5-1 and TRBJ2-1, is KAGVTQTPRYLIKTRGQQVTLSCSPISGHRSVSWYQQTPGQGLQFLFEYFSETQRNKGNFPGRFSGRQFSNSRSEMNVSTLELGDSALYLCASSLVQGLEQFFGPGTRLTVL.

The chain uses TRBV7-2 and TRBJ2-7; 7 nucleotides match TRBD1. Germline V gene data show CDR1 as SGHTA and CDR2 as FQGNSA. The CDR3 length is 13 residues. V was clipped by 4 bases and J by 12 bases; unmatched bases: 12. CDR3 residues: CASSSGQDTGRYF. CDR3 sequence (DNA): TGTGCCAGCAGCTCCGGACAGGACACAGGTCGGTACTTC.

The chain has TRBV4-3 and TRBJ1-2; D is unclear. CDR3 size: 17 residues. Trimming took off 0 bases at V and 8 bases at J, with 22 bases between the two ends. Germline CDR1 is LGHNA and CDR2 is YSLEER. CDR3 bases: TGCGCCAGCAGCCAAGATCCTCCAAACTCGGTGGTATACGGCTACACCTTC. Protein: CASSQDPPNSVVYGYTF.

The chain is built from TRBV9 and TRBJ2-3; the match to TRBD2 covers 7 bases. Trimming removed 5 bases from V and 1 base from J; junction bases left unmatched: 10. CDR3 length: 16 residues. CDR1 is SGDLS, CDR2 YYNGEE, per germline. The CDR3 region has the DNA TGTGCCAGCAGTTCCTCGACTAGCCGACGCACAGATACGCAGTATTTT. Its translation: CASSSSTSRRTDTQYF.

The V and J genes are TRBV11-3 and TRBJ1-1; D might be TRBD1 (6 bases). The CDR3 has 16 amino acids. Germline CDR1 and CDR2: SGHNT and YENEEA. The V and J ends lost 4 bases and 0 bases respectively, with 15 bases between them. This CDR3 is CASSSRRDTLNTEAFF. DNA of the CDR3: TGTGCCAGCAGCTCTAGGAGGGACACCCTGAACACTGAAGCTTTCTTT.

The chain has TRBV29-1 and TRBJ1-2, with TRBD1 matching 9 bases. The CDR3 is made up of 16 amino acids. Germline CDR1 reads SQVTM; CDR2 reads ANQGSEA. Losses at the gene ends were 6 bases for V and 2 bases for J; bases not matched to a gene: 13. The CDR3 here is CSVFRGQGSLNYGYTF. The DNA of the CDR3 is TGCAGCGTCTTCCGGGGACAGGGCTCCCTCAACTATGGCTACACCTTC.

The chain carries TRBV19 and TRBJ1-4; D is uncertain. V was cut by 3 bases and J by 2 bases, with 16 bases left in between. CDR3 size: 17 residues. Germline loops: CDR1 LNHDA, CDR2 SQIVND (reference sequence). CDR3 in DNA: TGTGCCAGTAGTATGCGGAGATGGACGGCGACTAATGAAAAACTGTTTTTT. Translating it yields CASSMRRWTATNEKLFF. The entire variable domain, with the rest obtained from reference TRBV19 and TRBJ1-4, is as follows: DGGITQSPKYLFRKEGQNVTLSCEQNLNHDAMYWYRQDPGQGLRLIYYSQIVNDFQKGDIAEGYSVSREKKESFPLTVTSAQKNPTAFYLCASSMRRWTATNEKLFFGSGTQLSVL.

In DNA form, the CDR3 reads TGTGCCAGCAGTTACTCGGGGGGAGGTTCCTACACTGAAGCTTTCTTT. This sequence encodes CASSYSGGGSYTEAFF. The V and J genes are TRBV6-5 and TRBJ1-1, with D possibly TRBD1 on 5 matching bases. The CDR3 totals 16 residues. The V end lost 0 bases, the J end lost 3 bases, and 14 bases lay between the germline ends. The germline gives CDR1 MNHEY, CDR2 SVGAGI.

This chain connects TRBV4-1 to TRBJ1-4, with D possibly matching TRBD1 (6 bases). Per the germline V gene, CDR1 is MGHRA and CDR2 is YSYEKL. V was cut by 0 bases and J by 0 bases, with 20 bases left in between. The CDR3 length is 20 residues. CDR3 nucleotide sequence: TGCGCCAGCAGCCAAGATGAGCTCGGACAAACAGGGTCAACTAATGAAAAACTGTTTTTT. Translation: CASSQDELGQTGSTNEKLFF.